The next 30 T cell receptor beta chains were all read from a single sample in a study of CD8 T cell repertoires and HIV-1 epitope variants. These receptors are not linked to any known antigen. TCRdb keeps only in-frame clones here, not all; method: immunoSEQ multiplex PCR. This table has 3,300 or so clones, more than 65% appearing once. The sample comprised cultured CD8+ T cells derived from PBMCs. The receptors derive from a male donor with HIV.

The chain couples TRBV10-3 to TRBJ2-7; D may be TRBD2 (5 bases). CDR3 length: 14 residues. CDR1 is ENHRY and CDR2 is SYGVKD in the germline V gene. The ends were cut back, 0 bases at V and 6 bases at J, with 12 bases in the middle. The CDR3 DNA is TGTGCCATCAGTGAGTCGTTTGAGGGTGGCGAGCAGTACTTC. It translates to CAISESFEGGEQYF.

J is TRBJ2-2 and V is TRBV19; no clear D gene. The CDR3 length is 14 residues. Germline V CDR1 and CDR2: LNHDA, SQIVND (reference sequence). Trimming took 3 bases from V and 2 from J, leaving 7 bases between them. The CDR3 here is CASSIGFNTGELFF. The CDR3 nucleotides are TGTGCCAGTAGTATCGGGTTTAACACCGGGGAGCTGTTTTTT.

The rearrangement links TRBV19 to TRBJ2-1; TRBD2 matches at 10 bases. Germline assignment: CDR1 LNHDA and CDR2 SQIVND (reference sequence). V was clipped by 2 bases and J by 4 bases; unmatched bases: 2. The CDR3 is 15 residues long. CDR3 bases: TGTGCCAGTAGTATAAGGACTAGCGGTTACAATGAGCAGTTCTTC. As protein: CASSIRTSGYNEQFF.

This clone was detected only once. CDR3 in amino acids: CASSISEGGSTDTQYF. As DNA, the CDR3 is TGTGCCAGTAGTATTAGTGAGGGCGGGAGCACAGATACGCAGTATTTT. The chain combines TRBV19 with TRBJ2-3; TRBD2 might be the D (5 bases). Deletions cut 3 bases from V and 0 bases from J, with 13 bases between. There are 16 residues in the CDR3. The germline CDR1 and CDR2 sequences are LNHDA and SQIVND (reference sequence). Using reference TRBV19 and TRBJ2-3 for the parts outside the CDR3, the full variable domain is DGGITQSPKYLFRKEGQNVTLSCEQNLNHDAMYWYRQDPGQGLRLIYYSQIVNDFQKGDIAEGYSVSREKKESFPLTVTSAQKNPTAFYLCASSISEGGSTDTQYFGPGTRLTVL.

This clone was recorded once. The chain couples TRBV9 to TRBJ2-7; D is perhaps TRBD2 (5 bases). Trimming took off 0 bases at V and 0 bases at J, with 19 bases between the two ends. Germline values: CDR1 SGDLS, CDR2 YYNGEE. The CDR3 totals 18 residues. CDR3 DNA: TGTGCCAGCAGCGTAGACCCTGATCCGGGAAAGGACTCCTACGAGCAGTACTTC. Amino acids: CASSVDPDPGKDSYEQYF.

The rearrangement joins TRBV28 to TRBJ1-5, with TRBD1 as a possible D gene (6 bases). The CDR3 consists of 16 residues. CDR1 is MDHEN, CDR2 SYDVKM, per germline. The germline V and J ends were trimmed by 5 bases and 5 bases, with 19 bases remaining between them. CDR3 bases: TGTGCCAGCAGTCTGCCGGGGGGCGCGGGGGATCAGCCCCAGCATTTT. This encodes CASSLPGGAGDQPQHF.

Relative to its sample, this clone is medium-sized. CDR3 DNA: TGCGCCAGCAGCCAAGATGGGAACACCGGGGAGCTGTTTTTT. It codes for CASSQDGNTGELFF. The chain employs TRBV4-1 and TRBJ2-2, with D unresolved. This CDR3 spans 14 amino acids. From germline, CDR1 is MGHRA and CDR2 YSYEKL. Trimming left V 0 bases short and J 1 base short, with 3 bases between.

The rearrangement uses TRBV19 and TRBJ2-1, with D uncertain. The germline gives CDR1 LNHDA, CDR2 SQIVND (reference sequence). CDR3 length: 14 amino acids. V lost 3 bases, J lost 10 bases, and 16 bases lay in between. The CDR3 DNA follows: TGTGCCAGTAGTATCACCTCTGGTCTTCCCGAGCAGTTCTTC. This codes for CASSITSGLPEQFF.

The gene calls are TRBV6-1 and TRBJ2-7; D remains ambiguous. The CDR3 contains 13 residues. Germline V CDR1 and CDR2: MNHNS, SASEGT. V was cut by 0 bases and J by 4 bases, with 7 bases left in between. Here the CDR3 DNA reads TGTGCCAGCAGTGAAGCGACCGCATACGAGCAGTACTTC. Translated: CASSEATAYEQYF.

Only a few counts were recorded for this clone. The rearrangement joins TRBV28 to TRBJ1-3; D gene unclear. V was cut by 8 bases and J by 0 bases, with 14 bases left in between. Germline loops: CDR1 MDHEN, CDR2 SYDVKM. The CDR3 is 15 residues long. The CDR3 DNA follows: TGTGCCAGCTCGTGGAGGGTGATCTCTGGAAACACCATATATTTT. It specifies CASSWRVISGNTIYF.

This chain uses TRBV13 with TRBJ2-1, with D hard to call. Per germline, CDR1 PRHDT and CDR2 FYEKMQ (reference sequence). The V gene lost 0 bases and the J gene lost 4 bases, with 4 bases spanning the gap. The CDR3 is 13 amino acids. CDR3 in amino acids: CASSLGLYNEQFF. In DNA, the CDR3 is TGTGCCAGCAGCTTAGGCCTATACAATGAGCAGTTCTTC.

In this sample, this clone turned up once. The CDR3 spells CASSQLHMTGGSYNEQFF. The CDR3 nucleotides are TGTGCCAGCTCACAACTACATATGACAGGCGGTTCCTACAATGAGCAGTTCTTC. This chain links TRBV18 with TRBJ2-1; D may be TRBD1 (6 bases). Germline V gene lookup returns CDR1 KGHSH and CDR2 LQKENI. The CDR3 spans 18 residues. V shed 4 bases and J shed 1 base, with 20 bases lying between them.

This clone has more than one count but fewer than ten. This sequence joins TRBV4-1 and TRBJ1-1; a possible D gene is TRBD1 (5 bases). Trimming took 0 bases from V and 5 from J, leaving 10 bases between them. The CDR3 extends over 14 amino acids. Germline V gene lookup returns CDR1 MGHRA and CDR2 YSYEKL. CDR3 nucleotides: TGCGCCAGCAGCCAAGATAGGGGAGGGACTGAAGCTTTCTTT. It yields the protein CASSQDRGGTEAFF.

This chain joins TRBV4-3 and TRBJ1-3; TRBD1 is a possible D gene (5 bases). Trimming cost V 0 bases and J 0 bases, with 9 bases left between them. Germline V CDR1 and CDR2: LGHNA, YSLEER. This CDR3 spans 16 amino acids. CDR3 sequence: CASSQEWGDSGNTIYF. In nucleotides, the CDR3 is TGCGCCAGCAGCCAAGAATGGGGGGACTCTGGAAACACCATATATTTT.

The V gene is TRBV27, the J gene TRBJ2-7; 9 bases map to TRBD1. CDR1 and CDR2 from the germline V gene are MNHEY and SMNVEV (reference sequence). The trim removed 6 bases at V and 3 bases at J, leaving 9 bases unmatched. The length of the CDR3 is 15 residues. CDR3 in DNA: TGTGCCAGCAGAACCGACAGGGGGGCATACTACGAGCAGTACTTC. It is translated as CASRTDRGAYYEQYF.

This clone is judged medium-sized. This chain connects TRBV19 to TRBJ2-7; D might be TRBD1 (6 bases). CDR1 and CDR2 (germline): LNHDA, SQIVND (reference sequence). This CDR3 region has 15 residues. Trimming removed 1 base from V and 4 bases from J, with 14 bases in between. CDR3 sequence: CASSIAGDTLYEQYF. The CDR3 nucleotides are TGTGCCAGTAGTATAGCTGGGGACACCCTATACGAGCAGTACTTC.

This chain links TRBV28 with TRBJ2-7; 8 positions match TRBD2. Germline V CDR1 and CDR2: MDHEN, SYDVKM. This CDR3 region has 14 residues. The J segment lost 7 bases and the V segment lost 2 bases, leaving 7 bases of the junction unmatched. DNA for the CDR3: TGTGCCAGCAGTTTAAGAGCGGGAGCTGGAGAGCAGTACTTC. This translates into CASSLRAGAGEQYF.

The chain uses TRBV28 and TRBJ2-6; 7 bases match TRBD1. The V gene end was trimmed by 2 bases and the J gene end by 0 bases; junction bases not matched to a gene: 4. Germline CDR1 reads MDHEN; CDR2 reads SYDVKM. The CDR3 runs to 17 residues. The CDR3 region is CASSLTGELSGANVLTF. The CDR3 bases are TGTGCCAGCAGTTTAACAGGGGAACTCTCTGGGGCCAACGTCCTGACTTTC.

The rearrangement uses TRBV6-5 and TRBJ2-7, with D possibly being TRBD1 (5 bases). The CDR3 is 13 residues long. Trimming pared 6 bases from V and 5 bases from J, leaving 14 bases between. Germline loops: CDR1 MNHEY, CDR2 SVGAGI. CDR3: CASSKSRVDEQYF. The CDR3 bases are TGTGCCAGCAGCAAGAGCAGGGTAGACGAGCAGTACTTC.

This sequence joins TRBV27 and TRBJ2-3, with D tentatively TRBD2 (5 bases). Between the trimmed V and J ends, which lost 2 bases and 2 bases, there was a span of 11 bases. The CDR3 runs 15 residues. Germline CDR1 MNHEY, CDR2 SMNVEV (reference sequence). CDR3 DNA sequence: TGTGCCAGCAGTTTAGAGGAGGCGGACACAGATACGCAGTATTTT. As protein: CASSLEEADTDTQYF.

The gene calls are TRBV9 and TRBJ1-3; weak D call: TRBD1 (6 bases). The CDR3 covers 13 residues. The ends were cut back, 4 bases at V and 8 bases at J, with 13 bases in the middle. Germline V CDR1 and CDR2: SGDLS, YYNGEE. The CDR3 loop reads CASSSHRVDTIYF. The CDR3, as DNA: TGTGCCAGCAGCTCCCACAGGGTGGACACCATATATTTT.

This clone was recorded a few times. The chain couples TRBV5-6 to TRBJ1-2; D call uncertain. Germline V gene sequence: CDR1 SGHDT, CDR2 YYEEEE. This CDR3 comprises 13 residues. The V gene lost 2 bases and the J gene lost 7 bases, with 12 bases spanning the gap. The CDR3 region has the DNA TGTGCCAGCAGCTTAGGGCTGGGGAGTGGCTACACCTTC. It yields the protein CASSLGLGSGYTF.

The V call is TRBV6-6, the J call TRBJ1-4, with D tentatively TRBD1 (5 bases). The CDR3 is 14 amino acids. Trimming cost V 7 bases and J 7 bases, with 16 bases left between them. The germline V gene encodes CDR1 MNHNY and CDR2 SVGAGI (reference sequence). The CDR3 DNA reads as TGTGCCAGCATCGAGGGGTCCCTTAGTGAAAAACTGTTTTTT. The encoded protein is CASIEGSLSEKLFF.

The chain combines TRBV6-5 with TRBJ2-5; D may be TRBD2 (7 bases). The CDR3 is 14 residues long. Trimming stripped 2 bases from V and 5 bases from J, with 12 bases between. The V gene's germline CDR1 is MNHEY and CDR2 SVGAGI. CDR3 in DNA: TGTGCCAGCAGTTACGGGGGGGCTGGGGAGACCCAGTACTTC. As protein: CASSYGGAGETQYF.

V is TRBV27 and J is TRBJ2-7, with TRBD1 identical over 7 bases. With V trimmed by 5 bases and J by 0 bases, 10 bases remained unmatched. This CDR3 spans 16 amino acids. Germline loops: CDR1 MNHEY, CDR2 SMNVEV (reference sequence). This chain's CDR3 is CASSPQTGSSSYEQYF. The CDR3 coding sequence is TGTGCCAGCAGTCCCCAGACAGGGAGCAGCTCCTACGAGCAGTACTTC.

The CDR3 DNA sequence: TGTGCCAGTAGTATCAACGCCAGGGATTACGAGCAGTACTTC. Protein product: CASSINARDYEQYF. V usage is TRBV19 and J usage is TRBJ2-7, with D perhaps matching TRBD1 (5 bases). Trimming removed 3 bases from V and 4 bases from J, with 13 bases in between. Germline values: CDR1 LNHDA, CDR2 SQIVND (reference sequence). The CDR3 has 14 residues.

The rearrangement links TRBV2 to TRBJ2-5; 8 nucleotides line up with TRBD2. CDR3 length: 15 amino acids. Trimming removed 6 bases from V and 2 bases from J; junction bases left unmatched: 8. The germline gives CDR1 SNHLY, CDR2 FYNNEI. CDR3 region: CASRERLAGQETQYF. The CDR3 DNA reads TGTGCCAGCAGGGAGAGGCTAGCGGGTCAAGAGACCCAGTACTTC.

The genes are TRBV5-8 and TRBJ2-2; D uncertain. This CDR3 comprises 13 residues. Trimming left V 6 bases short and J 2 bases short, with 8 bases between. From germline, CDR1 is SGHTS and CDR2 YDEGEE. The CDR3 sequence is CASNLLNTGELFF. The CDR3 DNA reads TGTGCCAGCAATTTGCTAAACACCGGGGAGCTGTTTTTT.

The chain recombines TRBV18 with TRBJ1-6, with D unclear. CDR1 is KGHSH and CDR2 is LQKENI in the germline V gene. The V and J ends lost 3 bases and 7 bases respectively, with 7 bases between them. The CDR3 runs to 13 residues. In DNA form, the CDR3 reads TGTGCCAGCTCACCCCGGGAAAATTCACCCCTCCACTTT. Protein: CASSPRENSPLHF. Variable domain in full (rest from reference TRBV18 and TRBJ1-6): NAGVMQNPRHLVRRRGQEARLRCSPMKGHSHVYWYRQLPEEGLKFMVYLQKENIIDESGMPKERFSAEFPKEGPSILRIQQVVRGDSAAYFCASSPRENSPLHFGNGTRLTVT.

This clone was counted a few times. The V gene is TRBV4-1, the J gene TRBJ2-7; a possible D gene is TRBD2 (5 bases). Trimming pared 0 bases from V and 2 bases from J, leaving 11 bases between. Germline CDR1 is MGHRA and CDR2 is YSYEKL. The CDR3 has 15 amino acids. CDR3 loop: CASSQDTDSTYEQYF. As DNA, the CDR3 is TGCGCCAGCAGCCAAGATACGGACTCCACCTACGAGCAGTACTTC.